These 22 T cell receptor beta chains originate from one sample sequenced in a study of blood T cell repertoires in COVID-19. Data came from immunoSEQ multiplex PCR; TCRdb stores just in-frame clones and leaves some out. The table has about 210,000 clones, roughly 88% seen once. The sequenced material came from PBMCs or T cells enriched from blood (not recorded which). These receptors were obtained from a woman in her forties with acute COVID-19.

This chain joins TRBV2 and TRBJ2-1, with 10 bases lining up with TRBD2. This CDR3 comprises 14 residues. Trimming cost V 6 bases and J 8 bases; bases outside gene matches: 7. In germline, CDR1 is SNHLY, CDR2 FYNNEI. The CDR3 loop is CASRRLAGGYEQFF. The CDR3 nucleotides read TGTGCCAGCAGAAGGTTAGCGGGGGGATATGAGCAGTTCTTC.

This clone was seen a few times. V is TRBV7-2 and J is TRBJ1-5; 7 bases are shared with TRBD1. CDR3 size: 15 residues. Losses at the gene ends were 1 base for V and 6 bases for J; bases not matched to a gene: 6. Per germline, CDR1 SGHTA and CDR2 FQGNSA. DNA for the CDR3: TGTGCCAGCAGCTTAGGAACAGGGGTCAGTCAGCCCCAGCATTTT. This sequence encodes CASSLGTGVSQPQHF. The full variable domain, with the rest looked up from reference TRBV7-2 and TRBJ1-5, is GAGVSQSPSNKVTEKGKDVELRCDPISGHTALYWYRQSLGQGLEFLIYFQGNSAPDKSGLPSDRFSAERTGGSVSTLTIQRTQQEDSAVYLCASSLGTGVSQPQHFGDGTRLSIL.

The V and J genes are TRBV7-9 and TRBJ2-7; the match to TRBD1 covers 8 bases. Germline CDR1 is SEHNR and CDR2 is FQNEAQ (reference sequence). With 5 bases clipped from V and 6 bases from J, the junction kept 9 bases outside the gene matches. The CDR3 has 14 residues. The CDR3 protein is CASSHRLDRGEQYF. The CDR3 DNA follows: TGTGCCAGCAGCCACCGACTAGACAGGGGCGAGCAGTACTTC.

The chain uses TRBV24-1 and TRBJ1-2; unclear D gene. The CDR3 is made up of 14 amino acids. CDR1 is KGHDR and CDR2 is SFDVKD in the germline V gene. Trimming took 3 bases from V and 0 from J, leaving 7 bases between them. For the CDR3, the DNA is TGTGCCACCAGTGATGCAGGCCCTAACTATGGCTACACCTTC. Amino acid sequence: CATSDAGPNYGYTF.

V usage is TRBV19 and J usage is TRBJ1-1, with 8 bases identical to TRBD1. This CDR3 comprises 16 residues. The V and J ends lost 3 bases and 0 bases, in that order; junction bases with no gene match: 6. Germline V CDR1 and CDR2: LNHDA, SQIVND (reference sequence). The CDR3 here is CASSITGGAMNTEAFF. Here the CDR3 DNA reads TGTGCCAGTAGTATTACAGGGGGGGCCATGAACACTGAAGCTTTCTTT.

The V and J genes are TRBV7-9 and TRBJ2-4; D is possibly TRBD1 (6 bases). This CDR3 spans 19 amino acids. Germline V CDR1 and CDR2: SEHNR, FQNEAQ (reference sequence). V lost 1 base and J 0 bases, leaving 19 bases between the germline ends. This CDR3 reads CASSLGGSTGFQAKNIQYF. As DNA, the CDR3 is TGTGCCAGCAGCTTAGGCGGGTCTACAGGGTTCCAAGCCAAAAACATTCAGTACTTC.

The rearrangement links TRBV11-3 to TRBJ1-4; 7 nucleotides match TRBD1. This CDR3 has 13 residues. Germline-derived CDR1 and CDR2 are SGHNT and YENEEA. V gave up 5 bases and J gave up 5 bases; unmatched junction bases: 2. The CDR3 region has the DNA TGTGCCAGCAGCCCGGGACAGAATGAAAAACTGTTTTTT. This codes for CASSPGQNEKLFF.

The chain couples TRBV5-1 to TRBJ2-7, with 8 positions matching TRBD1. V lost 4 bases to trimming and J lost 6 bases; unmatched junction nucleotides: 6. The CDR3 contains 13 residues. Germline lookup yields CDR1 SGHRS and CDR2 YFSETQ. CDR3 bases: TGCGCCAGCAGCCACAGGACAGGGAGCGAGCAGTACGTC. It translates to CASSHRTGSEQYV.

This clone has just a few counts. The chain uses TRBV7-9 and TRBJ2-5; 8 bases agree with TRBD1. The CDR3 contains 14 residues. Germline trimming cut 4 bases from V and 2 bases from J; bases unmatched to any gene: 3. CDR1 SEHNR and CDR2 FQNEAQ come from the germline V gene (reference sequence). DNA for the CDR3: TGTGCCAGCAGCTCCCACAGGGGGCAAGAGACCCAGTACTTC. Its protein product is CASSSHRGQETQYF.

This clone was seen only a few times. Here the CDR3 DNA reads TGCACCAGCAGCCAAGATCCCAGGGGTTCCAATTCACCCCTCCACTTT. This translates into CTSSQDPRGSNSPLHF. The chain couples TRBV1 to TRBJ1-6; the table gives TRBD1 as D, unverified against the DNA. TRBV1 is a pseudogene locus. The CDR3 contains 16 residues.

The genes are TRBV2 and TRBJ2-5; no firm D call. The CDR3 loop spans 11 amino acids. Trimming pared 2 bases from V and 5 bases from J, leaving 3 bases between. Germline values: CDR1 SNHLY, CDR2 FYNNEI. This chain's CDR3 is CASSEYETQYF. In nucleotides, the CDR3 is TGTGCCAGCAGTGAATATGAGACCCAGTACTTC.

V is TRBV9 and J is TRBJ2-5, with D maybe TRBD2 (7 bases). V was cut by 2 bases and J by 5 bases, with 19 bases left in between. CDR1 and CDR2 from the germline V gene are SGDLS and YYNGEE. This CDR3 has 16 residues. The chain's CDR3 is CASSVGGGAILETQYF. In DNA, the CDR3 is TGTGCCAGCAGCGTGGGAGGGGGGGCGATTTTGGAGACCCAGTACTTC.

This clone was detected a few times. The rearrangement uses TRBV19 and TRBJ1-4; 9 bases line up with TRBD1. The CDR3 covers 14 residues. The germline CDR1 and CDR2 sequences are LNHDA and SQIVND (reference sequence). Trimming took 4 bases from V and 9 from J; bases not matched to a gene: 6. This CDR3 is CASSTWTGVKKLFF. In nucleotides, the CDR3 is TGTGCCAGTAGTACCTGGACAGGGGTGAAAAAACTGTTTTTT.

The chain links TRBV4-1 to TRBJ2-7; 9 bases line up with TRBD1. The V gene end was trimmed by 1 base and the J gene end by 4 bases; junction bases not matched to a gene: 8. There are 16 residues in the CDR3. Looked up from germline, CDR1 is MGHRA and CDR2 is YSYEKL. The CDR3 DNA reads TGCGCCAGCAGCCAAGGAACCGGGACAGGGCTTTACGAGCAGTACTTC. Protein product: CASSQGTGTGLYEQYF.

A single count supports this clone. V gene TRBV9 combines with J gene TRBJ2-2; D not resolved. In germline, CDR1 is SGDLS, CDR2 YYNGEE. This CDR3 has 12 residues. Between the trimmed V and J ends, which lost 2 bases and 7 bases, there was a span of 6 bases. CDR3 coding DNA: TGTGCCAGCAGCGTCGGCGGCGGGGAGCTGTTTTTT. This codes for CASSVGGGELFF.

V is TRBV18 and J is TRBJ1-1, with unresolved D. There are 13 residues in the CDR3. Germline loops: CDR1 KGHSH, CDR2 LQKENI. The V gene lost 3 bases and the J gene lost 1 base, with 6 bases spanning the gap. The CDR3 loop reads CASSPMRNTEAFF. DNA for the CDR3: TGTGCCAGCTCACCGATGCGGAACACTGAAGCTTTCTTT.

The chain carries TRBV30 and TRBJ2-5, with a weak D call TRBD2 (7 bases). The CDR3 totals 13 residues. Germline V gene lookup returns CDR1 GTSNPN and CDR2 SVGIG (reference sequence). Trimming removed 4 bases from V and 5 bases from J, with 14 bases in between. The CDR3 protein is CAWMGGAVETQYF. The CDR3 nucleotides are TGTGCCTGGATGGGGGGGGCGGTGGAGACCCAGTACTTC.

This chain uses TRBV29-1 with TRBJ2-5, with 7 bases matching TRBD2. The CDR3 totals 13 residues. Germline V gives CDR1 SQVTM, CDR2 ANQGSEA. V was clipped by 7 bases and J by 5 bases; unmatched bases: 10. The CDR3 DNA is TGCAGCGCTGGATATCCGCGGGGGGAGACCCAGTACTTC. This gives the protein CSAGYPRGETQYF.

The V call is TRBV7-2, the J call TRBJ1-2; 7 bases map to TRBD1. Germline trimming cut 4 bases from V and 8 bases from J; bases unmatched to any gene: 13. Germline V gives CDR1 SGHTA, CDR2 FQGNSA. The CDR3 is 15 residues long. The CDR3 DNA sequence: TGTGCCAGCAGCTCTGGAACAGGGGCCCCCCGGGGCTACACCTTC. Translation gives CASSSGTGAPRGYTF.

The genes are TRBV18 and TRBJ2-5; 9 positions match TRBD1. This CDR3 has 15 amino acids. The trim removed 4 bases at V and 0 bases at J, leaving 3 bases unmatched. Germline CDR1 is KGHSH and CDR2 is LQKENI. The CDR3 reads CASSLGTGHQETQYF. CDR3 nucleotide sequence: TGTGCCAGCTCACTAGGGACAGGGCACCAAGAGACCCAGTACTTC.

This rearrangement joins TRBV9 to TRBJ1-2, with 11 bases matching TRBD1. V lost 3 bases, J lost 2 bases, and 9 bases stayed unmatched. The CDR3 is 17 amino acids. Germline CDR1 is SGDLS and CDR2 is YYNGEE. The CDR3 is CASSASDRGQPNYGYTF. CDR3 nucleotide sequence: TGTGCCAGCAGCGCCTCGGACAGGGGGCAACCGAACTATGGCTACACCTTC.

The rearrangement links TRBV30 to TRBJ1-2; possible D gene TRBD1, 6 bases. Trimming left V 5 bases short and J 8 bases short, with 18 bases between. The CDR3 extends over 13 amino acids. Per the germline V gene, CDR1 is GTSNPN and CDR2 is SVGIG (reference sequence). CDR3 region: CAWGAGGGIGYTF. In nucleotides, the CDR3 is TGTGCCTGGGGTGCGGGAGGGGGAATAGGCTACACCTTC.